This T cell receptor beta chain derives from a study of cytomegalovirus exposure and HLA in healthy donors. Study-level information: The Caucasian-associated ancestry cluster contained about four fifths of the roughly 400 genotyped donors.

PCR employed 60 Vbeta and 13 Jbeta primers. Produced via immunoSEQ multiplex PCR; TCRdb's table is partial and in-frame only. The data show approximately 200,000 clones, 81% seen once. The germline V and J ends were trimmed by 1 base and 11 bases, with 8 bases remaining between them. The CDR3 spans 12 residues. Germline-derived CDR1 and CDR2 are SGHTA and FQGTGA. Of note for this clone: Its antigen is unidentified.

Findings and limits, study-wide: The study put some 150 TCR beta chains on its list as cytomegalovirus-associated. Across donors, most TCRs were seen rarely, yet some public ones were widespread.

The TCR sequence derives from a woman aged 18-30 years in good health and CMV-seropositive. The chain joins TRBV7-3 to TRBJ2-2; D possibly corresponds to TRBD2 (5 bases). Sample: PBMCs. DNA of the CDR3: TGTGCCAGCAGCTTAAAAACGGGAGAGCTGTTTTTT. Protein sequence: CASSLKTGELFF.